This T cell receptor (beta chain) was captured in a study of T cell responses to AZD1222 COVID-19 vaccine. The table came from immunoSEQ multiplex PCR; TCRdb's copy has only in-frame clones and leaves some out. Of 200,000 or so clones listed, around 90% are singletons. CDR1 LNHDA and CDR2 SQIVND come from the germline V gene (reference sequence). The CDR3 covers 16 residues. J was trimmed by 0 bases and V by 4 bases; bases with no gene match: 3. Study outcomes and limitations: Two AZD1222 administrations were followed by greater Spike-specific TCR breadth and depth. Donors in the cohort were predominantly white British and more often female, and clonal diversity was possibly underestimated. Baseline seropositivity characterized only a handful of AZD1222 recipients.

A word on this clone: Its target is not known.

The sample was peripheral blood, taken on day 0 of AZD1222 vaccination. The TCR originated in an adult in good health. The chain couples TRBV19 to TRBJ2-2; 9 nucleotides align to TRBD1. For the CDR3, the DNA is TGTGCCAGTAGTAAAGGGACAGGGTCGAACACCGGGGAGCTGTTTTTT. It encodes CASSKGTGSNTGELFF.